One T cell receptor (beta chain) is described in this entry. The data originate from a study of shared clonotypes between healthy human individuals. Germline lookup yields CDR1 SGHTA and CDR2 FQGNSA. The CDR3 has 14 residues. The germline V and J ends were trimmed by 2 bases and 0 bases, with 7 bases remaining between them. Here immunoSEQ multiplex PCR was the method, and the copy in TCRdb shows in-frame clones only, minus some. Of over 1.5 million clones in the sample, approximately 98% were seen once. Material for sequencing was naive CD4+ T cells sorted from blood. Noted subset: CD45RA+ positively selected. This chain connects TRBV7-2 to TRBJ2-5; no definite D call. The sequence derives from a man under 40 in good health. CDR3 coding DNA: TGTGCCAGCAGCTTAACGAGAAACCAAGAGACCCAGTACTTC. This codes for CASSLTRNQETQYF.